This paragraph reports one T cell receptor (beta chain). The CDR3 is 15 residues long. Germline loops: CDR1 SGHRS, CDR2 YFSETQ. Trimming shortened V by 0 bases and J by 4 bases, and 10 bases separated the two germline ends. The data originate from a study of tumor T cells in aggressive B-cell lymphoma. TCRdb keeps only in-frame clones here, not all; method: immunoSEQ multiplex PCR. The data hold 5,000 or so clones, with roughly 90% observed a single time. The clonotype originates from an adult with diffuse large B cell lymphoma. The chain couples TRBV5-1 to TRBJ2-2, with D maybe TRBD1 (5 bases). The specimen was tumor tissue. CDR3 coding DNA: TGCGCCAGCAGCTTGGCCTCAGGGTTCACCGGGGAGCTGTTTTTT. It specifies CASSLASGFTGELFF.